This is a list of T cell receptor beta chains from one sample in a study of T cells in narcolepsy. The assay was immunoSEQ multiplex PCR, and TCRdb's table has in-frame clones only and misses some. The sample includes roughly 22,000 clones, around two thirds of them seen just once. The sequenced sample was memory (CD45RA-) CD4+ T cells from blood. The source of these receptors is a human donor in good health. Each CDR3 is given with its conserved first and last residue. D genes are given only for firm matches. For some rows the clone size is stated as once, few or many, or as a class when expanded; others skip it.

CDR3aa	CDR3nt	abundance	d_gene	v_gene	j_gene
CASTQTGGFGTEAFF	TGTGCCAGCACCCAGACAGGGGGATTCGGAACTGAAGCTTTCTTT	.	TRBD1	TRBV28	TRBJ1-1
CASSLLGAGGANVLTF	TGTGCCAGCAGCTTATTAGGCGCGGGAGGGGCCAACGTCCTGACTTTC	once	.	TRBV7-3	TRBJ2-6
CASRSESSYNSPLHF	TGTGCCAGCAGGTCGGAGAGCTCCTATAATTCACCCCTCCACTTT	.	.	TRBV27	TRBJ1-6
CASKASRTDTQYF	TGTGCCAGCAAGGCTAGCCGCACAGATACGCAGTATTTT	.	.	TRBV14	TRBJ2-3
CASSQEVGTGGIYGYTF	TGTGCCAGCAGCCAAGAAGTAGGGACAGGGGGCATCTATGGCTACACCTTC	few	TRBD1	TRBV4-2	TRBJ1-2
CASSAGQGRSYEQYF	TGTGCCAGCAGTGCCGGACAGGGGCGTTCCTACGAGCAGTACTTC	.	TRBD1	TRBV27	TRBJ2-7
CASSMDGGENQPQHF	TGCGCCAGCAGCATGGACGGAGGGGAAAATCAGCCCCAGCATTTT	.	.	TRBV5-1	TRBJ1-5
CSVGEGMNTEAFF	TGCAGCGTTGGGGAAGGGATGAACACTGAAGCTTTCTTT	.	.	TRBV29-1	TRBJ1-1
CASRDSSSNQPQHF	TGTGCCAGCAGGGACAGCTCTAGCAATCAGCCCCAGCATTTT	.	.	TRBV6-5	TRBJ1-5
CAWSVPKGNTIYF	TGTGCCTGGAGTGTACCGAAAGGAAACACCATATATTTT	.	.	TRBV30	TRBJ1-3
CASSPWSGEDGYTF	TGCGCCAGCAGCCCTTGGTCAGGGGAAGATGGCTACACCTTC	few	.	TRBV5-1	TRBJ1-2
CASSPASFLNEQFF	TGTGCCAGCTCACCGGCTAGCTTCCTGAATGAGCAGTTCTTC	once	.	TRBV18	TRBJ2-1
CASSLGDEQYF	TGTGCCAGCAGCCTAGGCGACGAGCAGTACTTC	.	.	TRBV7-9	TRBJ2-7
CASSSLYGTDTQYF	TGCGCCAGCAGCTCCCTGTATGGCACAGATACGCAGTATTTT	.	.	TRBV5-1	TRBJ2-3
CASRPGQGSAVGKEQYF	TGTGCCAGCCGTCCGGGACAGGGGAGTGCGGTCGGAAAGGAGCAGTACTTC	once	TRBD1	TRBV27	TRBJ2-7
CASSLDWGDTDTQYF	TGTGCCAGCAGCTTAGATTGGGGGGATACAGATACGCAGTATTTT	few	.	TRBV11-2	TRBJ2-3
CASSPNRQAAGNTIYF	TGTGCCAGCAGCCCTAACCGACAAGCGGCTGGAAACACCATATATTTT	.	.	TRBV7-2	TRBJ1-3
CASSLGGSGEAFF	TGTGCCAGCAGCTTAGGGGGTTCTGGGGAAGCTTTCTTT	once	.	TRBV11-3	TRBJ1-1
CASSVDGQGSDTQYF	TGTGCCAGCAGCGTGGACGGACAGGGGTCCGATACGCAGTATTTT	few	TRBD1	TRBV9	TRBJ2-3
CSVVGPTGGSSYEQYF	TGCAGCGTTGTAGGTCCGACAGGGGGATCCTCCTACGAGCAGTACTTC	.	TRBD1	TRBV29-1	TRBJ2-7
CASSFRAGNGELFF	TGCGCCAGCAGCTTCCGGGCAGGGAACGGGGAGCTGTTTTTT	.	.	TRBV5-1	TRBJ2-2
CASSVRGDTQYF	TGCGCCAGCAGCGTAAGGGGGGATACGCAGTATTTT	.	.	TRBV5-1	TRBJ2-3
CASSEGTAYEQYF	TGTGCCAGCAGTGAAGGGACAGCCTACGAGCAGTACTTC	few	.	TRBV6-1	TRBJ2-7
CASSPGGRETQYF	TGTGCCAGCTCTCCCGGGGGGCGAGAGACCCAGTACTTC	.	.	TRBV18	TRBJ2-5
CAWSVPPPAYEQYF	TGTGCCTGGAGTGTACCTCCCCCCGCCTACGAGCAGTACTTC	.	.	TRBV30	TRBJ2-7
CASRGRGLDTQYF	TGTGCCAGCAGGGGGAGGGGACTGGATACGCAGTATTTT	.	TRBD2	TRBV25-1	TRBJ2-3
CASSAEWGSDTQYF	TGTGCCAGCAGCGCCGAGTGGGGGTCCGATACGCAGTATTTT	.	.	TRBV9	TRBJ2-3
CASSTILGVTDTQYF	TGCGCCAGCAGCACAATTTTAGGGGTCACAGATACGCAGTATTTT	.	.	TRBV5-1	TRBJ2-3
CSGKTTSGSRQYF	TGCAGCGGAAAAACGACTAGCGGGAGTAGGCAGTACTTC	.	TRBD2	TRBV29-1	TRBJ2-7
CASSSRQEGTEAFF	TGTGCCAGCAGCAGCCGACAGGAGGGGACTGAAGCTTTCTTT	.	.	TRBV6-1	TRBJ1-1
CASSIRRPGNQPQHF	TGTGCCAGCAGCATCCGCCGCCCCGGCAATCAGCCCCAGCATTTT	.	.	TRBV21-1	TRBJ1-5
CASSPSSLGPQHF	TGTGCCAGCAGTCCCTCAAGTCTTGGGCCCCAGCATTTT	few	.	TRBV6-5	TRBJ1-5
CASSDPPSGNTIYF	TGTGCCAGCAGTGATCCCCCCTCTGGAAACACCATATATTTT	.	.	TRBV25-1	TRBJ1-3
CSVWAGGTDTQYF	TGCAGCGTCTGGGCGGGGGGCACAGATACGCAGTATTTT	.	TRBD2	TRBV29-1	TRBJ2-3
CASSLDRPGTQAFF	TGTGCCAGCAGCTTAGACCGACCCGGGACACAAGCTTTCTTT	once	.	TRBV7-2	TRBJ1-1
CASSEGPKNYGYTF	TGTGCCAGCAGTGAAGGGCCGAAAAACTATGGCTACACCTTC	few	.	TRBV2	TRBJ1-2
CAWSTPGAYYGYTF	TGTGCCTGGAGTACACCAGGGGCCTACTATGGCTACACCTTC	.	.	TRBV30	TRBJ1-2
CASSYSRFGLTDTQYF	TGTGCCAGCAGTTACTCGCGTTTTGGGCTCACAGATACGCAGTATTTT	few	.	TRBV6-5	TRBJ2-3
CACSRGSVYEQYF	TGTGCCTGCTCTAGGGGATCCGTCTACGAGCAGTACTTC	.	.	TRBV6-6	TRBJ2-7
CASSFGPGRDKETQYF	TGTGCCAGCAGCTTCGGTCCCGGGAGGGATAAAGAGACCCAGTACTTC	once	TRBD2	TRBV7-7	TRBJ2-5